These 21 T cell receptor beta chains were all obtained from the same sample, sequenced in a study of human T cells and chemical hapten exposure. Time point specified: healthy volunteer bleed at 6 weeks. The total RNA was obtained from whole blood that was not fractionated. Each CDR3 protein gets one entry after TCRdb re-called the RACE reads with MiXCR. Among fewer than 85,000 distinct CDR3 sequences listed, approximately 8% were seen once. The source material was whole blood. These receptors were collected from a male donor in good health. Some clones in this sample may be carry-over from other donors' samples.

The rearrangement uses TRBV6-2 or TRBV6-3 and TRBJ2-6; D is ambiguous. The CDR3 sequence is 15 residues long. Germline V gives CDR1 MNHEY, CDR2 SVGEGT. Trimming shortened V by 7 bases and J by 0 bases, and 10 bases separated the two germline ends. CDR3 region: CASTPYSSGANVLTF. The CDR3 nucleotides read TGTGCCAGCACCCCTTACAGCTCTGGGGCCAACGTCCTGACTTTC.

This clonotype has a handful of counts. The V call is TRBV14, the J call TRBJ1-4, with 8 bases lining up with TRBD1. Per germline, CDR1 SGHDN and CDR2 FVKESK. This CDR3 contains 16 residues. V was clipped by 5 bases and J by 8 bases; unmatched bases: 13. DNA of the CDR3: TGTGCCAGCAGCGCGTTTCACAGGGGGAGATCAGAAAAACTGTTTTTT. It codes for CASSAFHRGRSEKLFF.

This chain joins TRBV29-1 and TRBJ2-7, with D perhaps matching TRBD1 (6 bases). CDR3 length: 15 residues. Between the trimmed V and J ends, which lost 2 bases and 3 bases, there was a span of 17 bases. Germline V gives CDR1 SQVTM, CDR2 ANQGSEA. Here the CDR3 reads CSVEKGDGQRYEQYF. The CDR3 region has the DNA TGCAGCGTTGAAAAGGGGGACGGGCAACGCTACGAGCAGTACTTC.

This clonotype has at least ten counts. V gene TRBV6-2 or TRBV6-3 combines with J gene TRBJ1-5; 7 bases are a match to TRBD1. Unmatched junction bases numbered 14, after V lost 5 bases and J lost 1 base. The CDR3 is made up of 18 amino acids. The germline gives CDR1 MNHEY, CDR2 SVGEGT. CDR3 amino acids: CASSTKAGTVRSNQPQHF. As DNA, the CDR3 is TGTGCCAGCAGTACCAAGGCCGGGACAGTGAGGAGCAATCAGCCCCAGCATTTT.

This clonotype was seen a few times. This chain uses TRBV20-1 with TRBJ2-3, with 7 bases fitting TRBD2. Looked up from germline, CDR1 is DFQATT and CDR2 is SNEGSKA (reference sequence). The V segment lost 3 bases and the J segment 1 base; nucleotides outside the gene matches: 10. This CDR3 has 16 residues. The CDR3 sequence is CSASPTSMGGTDTQYF. The CDR3 bases are TGCAGTGCTAGCCCGACTAGCATGGGGGGCACAGATACGCAGTATTTT.

A few counts support this clonotype. The chain carries TRBV5-1 and TRBJ1-1; the match to TRBD1 covers 7 bases. Germline values: CDR1 SGHRS, CDR2 YFSETQ. The CDR3 spans 15 residues. V lost 3 bases, J lost 6 bases, and 11 bases stayed unmatched. CDR3 residues: CASSSDRARRAEAFF. The CDR3 bases are TGCGCCAGCAGCTCCGACAGGGCGAGGAGGGCTGAAGCTTTCTTT.

The genes are TRBV30 and TRBJ2-5; D gene uncertain. Germline-derived CDR1 and CDR2 are GTSNPN and SVGIG (reference sequence). V shed 2 bases and J shed 5 bases, with 12 bases lying between them. The CDR3 totals 13 residues. The CDR3 nucleotides read TGTGCCTGGAGTTGGACCCTCGGGGAGACCCAGTACTTC. Its translation: CAWSWTLGETQYF.

This clonotype was detected ten times or more. The chain links TRBV25-1 to TRBJ2-7; TRBD1 agrees at 7 bases. J lost 5 bases, V lost 3 bases, and 7 bases had no gene match. In germline, CDR1 is MGHDK, CDR2 SYGVNS. The CDR3 has 14 residues. The CDR3 nucleotides are TGTGCCAGCAGTGATCTTCGGGACAGCGACGAGCAGTACTTC. Translation: CASSDLRDSDEQYF.

The chain recombines TRBV9 with TRBJ1-2, with D tentatively TRBD1 (5 bases). With 3 bases removed from V and 2 bases from J, the gap between germline ends came to 14 bases. This CDR3 comprises 15 residues. Germline CDR1 reads SGDLS; CDR2 reads YYNGEE. CDR3 amino acids: CASSAGEGRNYGYTF. DNA of the CDR3: TGTGCCAGCAGCGCGGGGGAGGGAAGGAACTATGGCTACACCTTC. The full variable domain, its missing parts supplied by reference TRBV9 and TRBJ1-2, is DSGVTQTPKHLITATGQRVTLRCSPRSGDLSVYWYQQSLDQGLQFLIQYYNGEERAKGNILERFSAQQFPDLHSELNLSSLELGDSALYFCASSAGEGRNYGYTFGSGTRLTVV.

The chain employs TRBV20-1 and TRBJ2-5; no clear D. Deletions cut 3 bases from V and 0 bases from J, with 2 bases between. CDR1 is DFQATT and CDR2 is SNEGSKA in the germline V gene (reference sequence). The CDR3 is 11 residues long. In DNA form, the CDR3 reads TGCAGTGCTAGCGACCAAGAGACCCAGTACTTC. Translating it yields CSASDQETQYF.

This chain links TRBV7-3 with TRBJ2-3, with TRBD1 matching 9 bases. Germline V CDR1 and CDR2: SGHTA, FQGTGA. The ends lost 5 bases at V and 0 bases at J; junction bases unmatched: 9. This CDR3 has 17 amino acids. The CDR3 here is CASSNRGPNLSTDTQYF. As DNA, the CDR3 is TGTGCCAGCAGCAACAGGGGGCCTAACCTAAGCACAGATACGCAGTATTTT.

This clonotype was observed a few times. The chain couples TRBV2 to TRBJ2-1; D is possibly TRBD1 or TRBD2 (5 bases each). This CDR3 is 14 amino acids long. V was trimmed by 2 bases and J by 3 bases, leaving 8 bases between them. Looked up from germline, CDR1 is SNHLY and CDR2 is FYNNEI. CDR3 sequence (DNA): TGTGCCAGCAGTGAACGGGGCAGCTACAATGAGCAGTTCTTC. Translating it yields CASSERGSYNEQFF.

The V call is TRBV12-3 or TRBV12-4, the J call TRBJ1-2; D gene uncertain. CDR3 length equals 12 residues. Trimming removed 3 bases at V and 7 bases at J, with 9 bases between. The CDR3 DNA reads as TGTGCCAGCAGTTTGATCCCCGGTGGCTACACCTTC. It is translated as CASSLIPGGYTF.

This clonotype showed up just a few times. The genes are TRBV5-5 and TRBJ2-3; the match to TRBD1 covers 9 bases. There are 16 residues in the CDR3. Germline V gene sequence: CDR1 SGHKS, CDR2 YYEKEE (reference sequence). The V and J ends lost 1 base and 0 bases, in that order; junction bases with no gene match: 3. CDR3 nucleotides: TGTGCCAGCAGCTTGTTTGGGACAGGGAGCACAGATACGCAGTATTTT. The encoded protein is CASSLFGTGSTDTQYF.

The V gene is TRBV7-9, the J gene TRBJ2-7; 11 nucleotides line up with TRBD1. This CDR3 is built from 15 residues. Trimming cost V 7 bases and J 2 bases; bases outside gene matches: 7. The V gene's germline CDR1 is SEHNR and CDR2 FQNEAQ (reference sequence). CDR3 residues: CASTTTGQGAYEQYF. In nucleotides, the CDR3 is TGTGCCAGCACAACAACGGGACAGGGGGCCTACGAGCAGTACTTC.

The V gene is TRBV6-6, the J gene TRBJ2-3; D ambiguous. Germline CDR1 is MNHNY and CDR2 is SVGAGI (reference sequence). CDR3 length equals 16 residues. The V end lost 7 bases, the J end lost 0 bases, and 17 bases lay between the germline ends. The CDR3 spells CASKGPNTESTDTQYF. The DNA for the CDR3 is TGTGCCAGCAAAGGGCCTAACACAGAGAGCACAGATACGCAGTATTTT.

Only a few counts were recorded for this clonotype. The genes are TRBV6-2 or TRBV6-3 and TRBJ1-5; D is perhaps TRBD1 (6 bases). Germline assignment: CDR1 MNHEY and CDR2 SVGEGT. Trimming shortened V by 0 bases and J by 5 bases, and 14 bases separated the two germline ends. The CDR3 runs 16 residues. CDR3: CASSYSSYRVHQPQHF. CDR3 coding DNA: TGTGCCAGCAGTTACTCGTCTTACAGGGTACATCAGCCCCAGCATTTT.

This clonotype was observed a few times. J is TRBJ2-5 and V is TRBV20-1; D unclear. V lost 0 bases and J lost 4, with 9 bases in between. The V gene's germline CDR1 is DFQATT and CDR2 SNEGSKA (reference sequence). The CDR3 spans 13 residues. This CDR3 is CSARETPRETQYF. The CDR3 DNA is TGCAGTGCTAGAGAAACACCAAGAGAGACCCAGTACTTC.

This clonotype was seen repeatedly, ten times or more. The chain has TRBV6-2 or TRBV6-3 and TRBJ1-1; no clear D. V was clipped by 0 bases and J by 4 bases, with 3 bases between them. This CDR3 has 12 residues. From germline, CDR1 is MNHEY and CDR2 SVGEGT. The CDR3 region has the DNA TGTGCCAGCAGTTACTCGCGCACTGAAGCTTTCTTT. This codes for CASSYSRTEAFF.

This clonotype was detected only a few times. The chain combines TRBV23-1 with TRBJ2-3; 9 bases are a match to TRBD1. TRBV23-1 is assigned to the ORF class and has an uncertain function. The CDR3 has 14 residues. Trimming at V came to 3 bases and at J to 3 bases, leaving 1 base not matched to a gene. The CDR3 spells CASSHGTGTDTQYF. Written as DNA, the CDR3 is TGCGCCAGCAGTCACGGGACAGGGACAGATACGCAGTATTTT.

This clonotype has only a few counts. This rearrangement joins TRBV7-9 to TRBJ1-1; D remains ambiguous. Trimming pared 2 bases from V and 1 base from J, leaving 11 bases between. CDR3 length equals 15 residues. Germline V lookup: CDR1 SEHNR, CDR2 FQNEAQ (reference sequence). In DNA form, the CDR3 reads TGTGCCAGCAGCTTAAGATCACAATCGAACACTGAAGCTTTCTTT. Its translation: CASSLRSQSNTEAFF.